These T cell receptor beta chains were read from a single sample in a study of blood T cells in healthy people across ages. Each CDR3 protein gets one entry after TCRdb re-called the 5' RACE reads with MiXCR. The sample contains around 2 million distinct CDR3 sequences, approximately 39% of which appear only once. Sequenced material: blood. These TCRs come from a human donor in good health. The CDR3 runs from the conserved cysteine through the conserved F or W. Only some rows state a clone size, as once, few, many or a class for expanded clones.

j_call clone_size v_call cdr3_aa
TRBJ2-3 - TRBV29-1 CSVAGTGLQDTQYF
TRBJ1-2 - TRBV5-1 CASSFHTGAHGYTF
TRBJ1-2 - TRBV7-9 CASSSPQVSKVYGYTF
TRBJ2-7 - TRBV10-3 CAISEGTERIF
TRBJ2-6 few TRBV20-1 CSARDSISAGANVLTF
TRBJ2-2 - TRBV12-3/TRBV12-4 CASSLFGFTGELFF
TRBJ2-5 - TRBV20-1 CSAMPEELSGGLETQYF
TRBJ1-6 few TRBV28 CASSPLGGKIDSPLHF
TRBJ2-6 few TRBV5-1 CASSLVAASGANVLTF
TRBJ2-1 few TRBV7-2 CASSPETGYNEQFF
TRBJ1-5 - TRBV7-9 CASSLWGQGYNQPQHF
TRBJ2-5 few TRBV7-3 CASSQLDGPQETQYF
TRBJ1-1 few TRBV12-3/TRBV12-4 CASSLTGGVMRDTEAFF
TRBJ2-7 - TRBV29-1 CSVERPDRSRYEQYF
TRBJ2-5 - TRBV12-3/TRBV12-4 CASRQRGFQETQYF
TRBJ2-1 - TRBV6-5 CASSYTSGQGRSNEQFF
TRBJ1-1 - TRBV29-1 CSAGGLNTEAFF
TRBJ2-4 many TRBV12-3/TRBV12-4 CASSFSGQGVPQYF
TRBJ2-1 many TRBV7-2 CASRLSSYNEQFF
TRBJ1-1 few TRBV5-1 CASSLGTGRLNTEAFF
TRBJ2-1 few TRBV27 CASSPLFYNEQFF
- - TRBV7-8 CDSSFLPPGRGMKTQYF
TRBJ2-3 - TRBV10-2 CASSGFPGEITDTQYF
TRBJ1-1 - TRBV4-1 CASSQTDTFIEAFF